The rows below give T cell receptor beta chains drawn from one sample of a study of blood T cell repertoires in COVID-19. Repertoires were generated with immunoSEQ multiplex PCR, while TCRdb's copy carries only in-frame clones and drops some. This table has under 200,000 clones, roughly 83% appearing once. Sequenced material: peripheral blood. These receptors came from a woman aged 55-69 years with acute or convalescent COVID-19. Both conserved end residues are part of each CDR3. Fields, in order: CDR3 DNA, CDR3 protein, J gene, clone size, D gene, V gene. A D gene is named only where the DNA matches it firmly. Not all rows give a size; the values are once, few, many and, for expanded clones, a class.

CDR3 DNA: TGCAGTGCTAGTGATCGGCGGGCCCGTAGGAATGAGCAGTTCTTC
CDR3 protein: CSASDRRARRNEQFF
J gene: TRBJ2-1
clone size: once
D gene: NA
V gene: TRBV20-1

CDR3 DNA: TGTGCCAGTAGACGCCAAGGGGGAAGCAATGAGCAGTTCTTC
CDR3 protein: CASRRQGGSNEQFF
J gene: TRBJ2-1
clone size: few
D gene: NA
V gene: TRBV19

CDR3 DNA: TGTGCCAGCAGTGAAGCAAGGGGGTACAATCAGCCCCAGCATTTT
CDR3 protein: CASSEARGYNQPQHF
J gene: TRBJ1-5
clone size: NA
D gene: NA
V gene: TRBV2

CDR3 DNA: TGTGCCAGCAGGACAGGGGAATATGGCTACACCTTC
CDR3 protein: CASRTGEYGYTF
J gene: TRBJ1-2
clone size: NA
D gene: TRBD1
V gene: TRBV6-5

CDR3 DNA: TGTGCCAGCAGCGCCGGACAGGGCGGGTCTGGGGCCAACGTCCTGACTTTC
CDR3 protein: CASSAGQGGSGANVLTF
J gene: TRBJ2-6
clone size: NA
D gene: TRBD1
V gene: TRBV9

CDR3 DNA: TGTGCCAGCAGCTCAAGACAGGGGGCTTTCTATGAGCAGTTCTTC
CDR3 protein: CASSSRQGAFYEQFF
J gene: TRBJ2-1
clone size: NA
D gene: TRBD1
V gene: TRBV7-2

CDR3 DNA: TGTGCCAGCAGCTTGCTAAGTCGTGGGAGCACCGGGGAGCTGTTTTTT
CDR3 protein: CASSLLSRGSTGELFF
J gene: TRBJ2-2
clone size: NA
D gene: NA
V gene: TRBV5-5

CDR3 DNA: TGCGCCAGCAGCTTGCAGGGATTCCCCACAGATACGCAGTATTTT
CDR3 protein: CASSLQGFPTDTQYF
J gene: TRBJ2-3
clone size: NA
D gene: NA
V gene: TRBV5-1

CDR3 DNA: TGTGCCAGCACCCCATCGGGTGGGAACACTGAAGCTTTCTTT
CDR3 protein: CASTPSGGNTEAFF
J gene: TRBJ1-1
clone size: NA
D gene: NA
V gene: TRBV6-5

CDR3 DNA: TGTGCCACCAGTGATATTTGGGGGCGGGATACGCAGTATTTT
CDR3 protein: CATSDIWGRDTQYF
J gene: TRBJ2-3
clone size: few
D gene: NA
V gene: TRBV24-1

CDR3 DNA: TGTGCCAGCAGTTCTATTTCTGGGACAGAACACAATGAGCAGTTCTTC
CDR3 protein: CASSSISGTEHNEQFF
J gene: TRBJ2-1
clone size: NA
D gene: TRBD1
V gene: TRBV28

CDR3 DNA: TGTGCCAGCAGTCCTCTCAGCGGGGGCACAGATACGCAGTATTTT
CDR3 protein: CASSPLSGGTDTQYF
J gene: TRBJ2-3
clone size: NA
D gene: TRBD2
V gene: TRBV6-5

CDR3 DNA: TGTGCCAGCAGTCCCTTGGGGACAGGGGGGGGAAACACCATATATTTT
CDR3 protein: CASSPLGTGGGNTIYF
J gene: TRBJ1-3
clone size: NA
D gene: TRBD1
V gene: TRBV27

CDR3 DNA: TGTGCCAGCAGTGTTCGAGCGGGGGAGAGCACAGATACGCAGTATTTT
CDR3 protein: CASSVRAGESTDTQYF
J gene: TRBJ2-3
clone size: NA
D gene: TRBD2
V gene: TRBV2

CDR3 DNA: TGTGCCAGCAGCCAAGAATGGGGCGTGGGAACCCAGTACTTC
CDR3 protein: CASSQEWGVGTQYF
J gene: TRBJ2-5
clone size: NA
D gene: NA
V gene: TRBV3-1/TRBV3-2

CDR3 DNA: TGTGCCAGCAGCTTGCCGGGACAGGGATCCTACGAGCAGTACTTC
CDR3 protein: CASSLPGQGSYEQYF
J gene: TRBJ2-7
clone size: NA
D gene: TRBD1
V gene: TRBV5-8

CDR3 DNA: TGTGCCAGTAGGGGCCGCACACCGGCAATCTATCAGCCCCAGCATTTT
CDR3 protein: CASRGRTPAIYQPQHF
J gene: TRBJ1-5
clone size: NA
D gene: NA
V gene: TRBV19

CDR3 DNA: TGTGCCAGCAGCTCAGGACAGGGTGAAGCTTTCTTT
CDR3 protein: CASSSGQGEAFF
J gene: TRBJ1-1
clone size: NA
D gene: TRBD1
V gene: TRBV13

CDR3 DNA: TGTGCCAGCTACGTCATGGGGAAAAGGGGCGGGAGCACTGAAGCTTTCTTT
CDR3 protein: CASYVMGKRGGSTEAFF
J gene: TRBJ1-1
clone size: NA
D gene: NA
V gene: TRBV7-9

CDR3 DNA: TGTGCCAGCAGCCCAGGGGGGACACATAATTCACCCCTCCACTTT
CDR3 protein: CASSPGGTHNSPLHF
J gene: TRBJ1-6
clone size: NA
D gene: TRBD1
V gene: TRBV14

CDR3 DNA: TGTGCCACCAGCAGTGGGACATCCAATCAGCCCCAGCATTTT
CDR3 protein: CATSSGTSNQPQHF
J gene: TRBJ1-5
clone size: NA
D gene: NA
V gene: TRBV15

CDR3 DNA: TGCGCCAGCAGCTTAAGGCCGTTAGGGGGCTTGAACACTGAAGCTTTCTTT
CDR3 protein: CASSLRPLGGLNTEAFF
J gene: TRBJ1-1
clone size: NA
D gene: TRBD1
V gene: TRBV5-1

CDR3 DNA: TGCGCCAGCAGCTTGGCTTTCGGATCACAGGGGGGGTCACCCCTCCACTTT
CDR3 protein: CASSLAFGSQGGSPLHF
J gene: TRBJ1-6
clone size: NA
D gene: TRBD1
V gene: TRBV5-1

CDR3 DNA: TGTGCCAGCTCACCAGTCCCGGGACAGGGTATGGGCTATGGCTACACCTTC
CDR3 protein: CASSPVPGQGMGYGYTF
J gene: TRBJ1-2
clone size: NA
D gene: TRBD1
V gene: TRBV18

CDR3 DNA: TGTGCCTGGATCGGGGTCCCGAAGCCTGGAAACACCATATATTTT
CDR3 protein: CAWIGVPKPGNTIYF
J gene: TRBJ1-3
clone size: NA
D gene: NA
V gene: TRBV30

CDR3 DNA: TGCGCCAGCAGCCAATCTCTAGCGGGGATCGGGGAGCTGTTTTTT
CDR3 protein: CASSQSLAGIGELFF
J gene: TRBJ2-2
clone size: NA
D gene: TRBD2
V gene: TRBV4-3

CDR3 DNA: TGTGCCAGCCGGGACTCCTATAATTCACCCCTCCACTTT
CDR3 protein: CASRDSYNSPLHF
J gene: TRBJ1-6
clone size: NA
D gene: NA
V gene: TRBV6-5

CDR3 DNA: TGTGCCAGCAGTTTACGGGAGCGGGGGGCCCGAGATACGCAGTATTTT
CDR3 protein: CASSLRERGARDTQYF
J gene: TRBJ2-3
clone size: once
D gene: TRBD2
V gene: TRBV28

CDR3 DNA: TGTGCCAGCAGTTACGGACAGGCTAACTATGGCTACACCTTC
CDR3 protein: CASSYGQANYGYTF
J gene: TRBJ1-2
clone size: NA
D gene: TRBD1
V gene: TRBV6-6

CDR3 DNA: TGTGCCAGCAGTAGGGGTGGACAGGGAACCTACGAGCAGTACTTC
CDR3 protein: CASSRGGQGTYEQYF
J gene: TRBJ2-7
clone size: NA
D gene: TRBD1
V gene: TRBV6-2/TRBV6-3

CDR3 DNA: TGTGCCAGCAGCCACCCCGGGACAAGTAACACTGAAGCTTTCTTT
CDR3 protein: CASSHPGTSNTEAFF
J gene: TRBJ1-1
clone size: few
D gene: NA
V gene: TRBV4-2

CDR3 DNA: TGTGCCAGCAGCCAGGGGGCTGGCTACACCTTC
CDR3 protein: CASSQGAGYTF
J gene: TRBJ1-2
clone size: once
D gene: TRBD1
V gene: TRBV5-6

CDR3 DNA: TGTGCCAGCAGTGGCCCCATCGGCGGAGAGACCCAGTACTTC
CDR3 protein: CASSGPIGGETQYF
J gene: TRBJ2-5
clone size: once
D gene: NA
V gene: TRBV2

CDR3 DNA: TGTGCCAGTAGTATCCTCGGGAACATTTTACGAAACACCATATATTTT
CDR3 protein: CASSILGNILRNTIYF
J gene: TRBJ1-3
clone size: NA
D gene: NA
V gene: TRBV19

CDR3 DNA: TGTGCCAGCAGTTACTCAAGGGGGGGCACTGAAGCTTTCTTT
CDR3 protein: CASSYSRGGTEAFF
J gene: TRBJ1-1
clone size: NA
D gene: NA
V gene: TRBV6-5

CDR3 DNA: TGTGCCAGCAGCCAGGACAGGGTCATAAAGGAAAATCAGCCCCAGCATTTT
CDR3 protein: CASSQDRVIKENQPQHF
J gene: TRBJ1-5
clone size: once
D gene: TRBD1
V gene: TRBV4-2

CDR3 DNA: TGTGCCAGCAGCTTGGACAGGGGGCTTGGGAATCAGCCCCAGCATTTT
CDR3 protein: CASSLDRGLGNQPQHF
J gene: TRBJ1-5
clone size: NA
D gene: TRBD1
V gene: TRBV5-6

CDR3 DNA: TGTGCCAGTAGTATTGGGGTAACAGGGAGCGGCTACACCTTC
CDR3 protein: CASSIGVTGSGYTF
J gene: TRBJ1-2
clone size: NA
D gene: NA
V gene: TRBV19

CDR3 DNA: TGCGCCAGCAGCCAACTTGACAGGCCCTCCTACAATGAGCAGTTCTTC
CDR3 protein: CASSQLDRPSYNEQFF
J gene: TRBJ2-1
clone size: once
D gene: NA
V gene: TRBV4-3

CDR3 DNA: TGTGCCAGCAGTACCGTGACAGGGAAAGGGTCACCCCTCCACTTT
CDR3 protein: CASSTVTGKGSPLHF
J gene: TRBJ1-6
clone size: NA
D gene: TRBD1
V gene: TRBV6-6

CDR3 DNA: TGTGCCAGCAGCTTAGCGGGGGCCGAGCAGTACTTC
CDR3 protein: CASSLAGAEQYF
J gene: TRBJ2-7
clone size: NA
D gene: NA
V gene: TRBV7-6

CDR3 DNA: TGTGCCAGCAGCGCCAGAGGCTCCTACAATGAGCAGTTCTTC
CDR3 protein: CASSARGSYNEQFF
J gene: TRBJ2-1
clone size: NA
D gene: NA
V gene: TRBV9